This T cell receptor beta chain was profiled in a study of blood T cell repertoires in COVID-19. Study in general: Both acute and convalescent COVID-19 samples were obtained from the United States, Italy and Spain. PBMCs, B-cell-depleted T cells, or T cells were the source of the cDNA or gDNA that made up the material.

The authors' processing: Reference gene primer amplification gave nucleated cell count estimates. Clones were read by immunoSEQ multiplex PCR, and TCRdb kept only the in-frame ones, dropping some. V, J and clone size derive from that table, while D and trimming were established from the DNA sequence. Here the sample spans around 29,000 clones, 88% being singletons. This CDR3 spans 16 amino acids. Trimming cost V 0 bases and J 1 base, with 15 bases left between them. CDR1 is GTSNPN, CDR2 SVGIG, per germline (reference sequence). Sequencing was carried out using peripheral blood. The receptor was isolated from a human donor with active COVID-19. The donor label of this sample is uncertain. V usage is TRBV30 and J usage is TRBJ1-1; a possible D gene is TRBD1 (5 bases). CDR3 loop: CAWSVLRDSRNTEAFF. The CDR3 DNA follows: TGTGCCTGGAGTGTACTCCGGGACTCCCGGAACACTGAAGCTTTCTTT.